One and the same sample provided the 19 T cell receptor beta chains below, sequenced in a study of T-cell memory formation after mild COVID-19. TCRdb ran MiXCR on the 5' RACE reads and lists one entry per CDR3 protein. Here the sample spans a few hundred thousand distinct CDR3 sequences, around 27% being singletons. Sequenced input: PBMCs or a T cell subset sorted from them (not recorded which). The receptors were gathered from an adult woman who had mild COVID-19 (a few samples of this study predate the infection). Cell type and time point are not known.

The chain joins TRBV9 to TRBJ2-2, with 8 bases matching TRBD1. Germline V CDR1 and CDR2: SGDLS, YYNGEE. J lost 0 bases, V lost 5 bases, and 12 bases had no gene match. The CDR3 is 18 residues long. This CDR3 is CASRRTGMGLANTGELFF. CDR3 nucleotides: TGTGCCAGCAGGCGGACAGGGATGGGCCTCGCGAACACCGGGGAGCTGTTTTTT. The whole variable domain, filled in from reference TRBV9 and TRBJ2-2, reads DSGVTQTPKHLITATGQRVTLRCSPRSGDLSVYWYQQSLDQGLQFLIQYYNGEERAKGNILERFSAQQFPDLHSELNLSSLELGDSALYFCASRRTGMGLANTGELFFGEGSRLTVL.

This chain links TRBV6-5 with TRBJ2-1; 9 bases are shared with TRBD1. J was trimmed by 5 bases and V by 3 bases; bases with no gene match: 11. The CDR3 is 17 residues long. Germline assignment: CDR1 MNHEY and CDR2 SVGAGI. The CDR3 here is CASSYSYRGLTHNEQFF. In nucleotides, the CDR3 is TGTGCCAGCAGTTATTCTTACAGGGGGCTGACCCACAATGAGCAGTTCTTC.

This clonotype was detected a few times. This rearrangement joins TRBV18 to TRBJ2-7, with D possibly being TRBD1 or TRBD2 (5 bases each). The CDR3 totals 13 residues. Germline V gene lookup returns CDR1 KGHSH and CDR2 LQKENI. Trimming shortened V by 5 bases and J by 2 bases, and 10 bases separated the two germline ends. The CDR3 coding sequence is TGTGCCAGCTCAACCGGGACCGCCTACGAGCAGTACTTC. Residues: CASSTGTAYEQYF. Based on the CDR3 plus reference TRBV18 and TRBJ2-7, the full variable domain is NAGVMQNPRHLVRRRGQEARLRCSPMKGHSHVYWYRQLPEEGLKFMVYLQKENIIDESGMPKERFSAEFPKEGPSILRIQQVVRGDSAAYFCASSTGTAYEQYFGPGTRLTVT.

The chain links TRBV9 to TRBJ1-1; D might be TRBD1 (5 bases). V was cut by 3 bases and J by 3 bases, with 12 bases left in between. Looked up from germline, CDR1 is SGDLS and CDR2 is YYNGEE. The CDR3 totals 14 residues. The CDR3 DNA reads TGTGCCAGCAGCGCCGGGTCGGGGGACACTGAAGCTTTCTTT. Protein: CASSAGSGDTEAFF.

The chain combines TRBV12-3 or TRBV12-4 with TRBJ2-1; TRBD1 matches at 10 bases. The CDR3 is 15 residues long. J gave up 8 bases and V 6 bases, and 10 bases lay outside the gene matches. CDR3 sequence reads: CASSPRGQGRDEQFF. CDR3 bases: TGTGCCAGCAGCCCACGGGGACAGGGGCGCGATGAGCAGTTCTTC.

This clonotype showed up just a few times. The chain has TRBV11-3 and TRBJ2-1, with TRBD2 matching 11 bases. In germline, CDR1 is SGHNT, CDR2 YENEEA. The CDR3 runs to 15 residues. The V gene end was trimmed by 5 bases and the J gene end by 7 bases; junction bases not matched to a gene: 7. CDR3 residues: CASSPRVAGGNEQFF. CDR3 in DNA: TGTGCCAGCAGCCCCCGGGTAGCGGGAGGGAATGAGCAGTTCTTC.

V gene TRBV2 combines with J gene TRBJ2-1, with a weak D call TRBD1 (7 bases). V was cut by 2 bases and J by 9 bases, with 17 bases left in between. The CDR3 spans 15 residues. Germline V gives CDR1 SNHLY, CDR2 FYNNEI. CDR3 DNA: TGTGCCAGCAGTGAATTTGGCAGGGGGGAACGTGAGCAGTTCTTC. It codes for CASSEFGRGEREQFF.

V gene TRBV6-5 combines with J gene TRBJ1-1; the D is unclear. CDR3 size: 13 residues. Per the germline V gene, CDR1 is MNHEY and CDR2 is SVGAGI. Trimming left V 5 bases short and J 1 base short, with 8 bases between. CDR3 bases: TGTGCCAGCAGTCAACTCAGGAACACTGAAGCTTTCTTT. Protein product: CASSQLRNTEAFF.

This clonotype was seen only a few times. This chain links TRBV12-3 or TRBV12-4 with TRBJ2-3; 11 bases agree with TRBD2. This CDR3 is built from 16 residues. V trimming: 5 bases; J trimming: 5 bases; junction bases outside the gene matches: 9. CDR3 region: CASSASGGRERDTQYF. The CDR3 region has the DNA TGTGCCAGCAGTGCTAGCGGGGGGAGGGAGAGAGATACGCAGTATTTT.

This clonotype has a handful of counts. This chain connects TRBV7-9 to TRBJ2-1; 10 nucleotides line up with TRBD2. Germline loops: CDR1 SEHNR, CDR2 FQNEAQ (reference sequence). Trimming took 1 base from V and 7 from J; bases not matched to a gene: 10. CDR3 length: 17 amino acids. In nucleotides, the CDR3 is TGTGCCAGCAGCTTAGGGGGACTAGCGTCCCCCGGGAATGAGCAGTTCTTC. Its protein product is CASSLGGLASPGNEQFF.

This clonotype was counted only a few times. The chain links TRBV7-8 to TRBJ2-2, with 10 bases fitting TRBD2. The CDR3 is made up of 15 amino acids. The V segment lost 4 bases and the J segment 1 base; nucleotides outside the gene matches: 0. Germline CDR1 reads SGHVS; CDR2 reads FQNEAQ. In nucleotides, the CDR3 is TGTGCCAGCAGCTCTAGCGGGAGGAACACCGGGGAGCTGTTTTTT. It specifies CASSSSGRNTGELFF.

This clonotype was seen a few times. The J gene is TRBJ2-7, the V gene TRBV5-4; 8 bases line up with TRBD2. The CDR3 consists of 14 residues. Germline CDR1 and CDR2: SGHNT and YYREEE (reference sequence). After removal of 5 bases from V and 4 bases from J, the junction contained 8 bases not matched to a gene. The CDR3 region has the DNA TGTGCCAGCAGTTTTAGCGGGGCGCTGTACGAGCAGTACTTC. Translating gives CASSFSGALYEQYF.

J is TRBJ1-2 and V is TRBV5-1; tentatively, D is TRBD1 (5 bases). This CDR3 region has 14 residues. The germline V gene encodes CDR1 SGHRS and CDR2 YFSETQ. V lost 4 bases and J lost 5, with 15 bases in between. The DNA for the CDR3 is TGCGCCAGCAGCGACTACCGGGACCGGTATGGCTACACCTTC. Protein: CASSDYRDRYGYTF.

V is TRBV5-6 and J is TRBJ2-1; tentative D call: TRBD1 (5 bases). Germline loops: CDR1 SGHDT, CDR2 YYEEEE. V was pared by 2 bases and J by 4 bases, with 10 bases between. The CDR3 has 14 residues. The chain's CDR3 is CASSLIAGYNEQFF. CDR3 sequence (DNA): TGTGCCAGCAGCTTAATAGCAGGGTACAATGAGCAGTTCTTC.

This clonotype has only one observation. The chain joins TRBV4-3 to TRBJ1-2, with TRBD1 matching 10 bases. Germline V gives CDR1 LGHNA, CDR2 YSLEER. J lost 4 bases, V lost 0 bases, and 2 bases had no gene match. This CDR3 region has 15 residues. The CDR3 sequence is CASSQDRDRGYGYTF. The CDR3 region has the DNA TGCGCCAGCAGCCAAGATAGGGACAGGGGCTATGGCTACACCTTC.

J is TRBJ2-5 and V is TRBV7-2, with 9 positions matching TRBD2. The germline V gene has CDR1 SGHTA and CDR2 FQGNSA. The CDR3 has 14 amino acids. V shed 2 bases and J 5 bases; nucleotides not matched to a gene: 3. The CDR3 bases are TGTGCCAGCAGCTTAAGCGGGGGGTGGGAGACCCAGTACTTC. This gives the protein CASSLSGGWETQYF.

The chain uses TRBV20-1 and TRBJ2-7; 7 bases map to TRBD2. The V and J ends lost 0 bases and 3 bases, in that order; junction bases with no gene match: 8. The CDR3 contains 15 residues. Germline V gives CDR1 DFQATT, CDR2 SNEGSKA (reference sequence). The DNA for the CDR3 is TGCAGTGCTAGAGATCGTGGCGGGGGTCTCTACGAGCAGTACTTC. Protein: CSARDRGGGLYEQYF.

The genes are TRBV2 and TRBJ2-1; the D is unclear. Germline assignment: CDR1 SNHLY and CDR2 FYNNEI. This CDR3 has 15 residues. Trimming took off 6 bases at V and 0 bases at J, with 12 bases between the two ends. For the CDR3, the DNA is TGTGCCAGCAGGGCCGAGGTGAGCTCCTACAATGAGCAGTTCTTC. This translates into CASRAEVSSYNEQFF.

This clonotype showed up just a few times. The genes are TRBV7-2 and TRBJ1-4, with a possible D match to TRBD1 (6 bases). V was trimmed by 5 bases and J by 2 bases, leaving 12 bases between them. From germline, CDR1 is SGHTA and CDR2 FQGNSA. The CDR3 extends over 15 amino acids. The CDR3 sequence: CASSGNRVTNEKLFF. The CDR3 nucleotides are TGTGCCAGCAGCGGCAACAGGGTTACTAATGAAAAACTGTTTTTT.